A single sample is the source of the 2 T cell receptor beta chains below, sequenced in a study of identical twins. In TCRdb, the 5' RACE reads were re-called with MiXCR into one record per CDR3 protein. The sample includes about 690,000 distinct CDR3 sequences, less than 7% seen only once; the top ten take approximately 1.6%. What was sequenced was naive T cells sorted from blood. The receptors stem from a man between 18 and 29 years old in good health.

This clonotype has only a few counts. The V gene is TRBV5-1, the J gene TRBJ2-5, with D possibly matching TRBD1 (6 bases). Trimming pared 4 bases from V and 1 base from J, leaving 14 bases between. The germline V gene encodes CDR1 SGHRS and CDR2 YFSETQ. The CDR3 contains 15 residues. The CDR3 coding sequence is TGCGCCAGCAGCCAAAGGACAGCCCTCCAAGAGACCCAGTACTTC. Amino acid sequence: CASSQRTALQETQYF.

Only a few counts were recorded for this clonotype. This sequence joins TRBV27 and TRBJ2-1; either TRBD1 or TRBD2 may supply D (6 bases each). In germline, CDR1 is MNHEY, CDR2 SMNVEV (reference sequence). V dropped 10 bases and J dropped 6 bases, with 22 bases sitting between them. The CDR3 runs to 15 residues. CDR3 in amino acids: CATLLAGEDPNEQFF. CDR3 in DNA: TGTGCCACGTTGTTGGCAGGGGAGGATCCCAATGAGCAGTTCTTC.